A single sample gave rise to the 23 T cell receptor beta chains below, sequenced in a study of cytomegalovirus exposure and HLA in healthy donors. Primers included in the PCR were 60 Vbeta and 13 Jbeta primers. Using immunoSEQ multiplex PCR, the repertoire was profiled, and TCRdb retains in-frame clones only, with some absent. Of about 120,000 clones in the sample, roughly 79% are singletons; the top ten hold about 2%. Material: PBMCs. The receptors shown here come from a woman in her thirties or forties in good health and CMV-seronegative.

The gene calls are TRBV18 and TRBJ2-5; TRBD1 matches at 7 bases. Unmatched junction bases numbered 9, after V lost 5 bases and J lost 3 bases. The germline CDR1 and CDR2 sequences are KGHSH and LQKENI. This CDR3 is 15 amino acids long. The CDR3 sequence: CASSRRVQGKETQYF. For the CDR3, the DNA is TGTGCCAGCTCAAGACGGGTACAGGGGAAAGAGACCCAGTACTTC.

The chain couples TRBV27 to TRBJ2-5; the match to TRBD2 covers 9 bases. V was clipped by 3 bases and J by 5 bases; unmatched bases: 13. Germline V CDR1 and CDR2: MNHEY, SMNVEV (reference sequence). The CDR3 extends over 17 amino acids. Written as DNA, the CDR3 is TGTGCCAGCAGTTTCCGCAACTTAGCGGGAGTCTCGGAGACCCAGTACTTC. Its protein is CASSFRNLAGVSETQYF.

This chain links TRBV7-2 with TRBJ2-7; TRBD2 aligns across 9 bases. CDR1 and CDR2 (germline): SGHTA, FQGNSA. This CDR3 has 15 residues. With V trimmed by 1 base and J by 4 bases, 5 bases remained unmatched. CDR3 region: CASSLELSGGYEQYF. The DNA of the CDR3 is TGTGCCAGCAGCTTAGAGCTTAGCGGGGGATACGAGCAGTACTTC.

The chain combines TRBV27 with TRBJ1-1; D unclear. Germline values: CDR1 MNHEY, CDR2 SMNVEV (reference sequence). V was clipped by 3 bases and J by 5 bases, with 16 bases between them. CDR3 size: 15 residues. CDR3 residues: CASSFSRQRSTEAFF. CDR3 sequence (DNA): TGTGCCAGCAGTTTCAGTCGGCAGAGGAGTACTGAAGCTTTCTTT.

V is TRBV4-1 and J is TRBJ1-2; possibly TRBD1 for D (5 bases). The V gene lost 2 bases and the J gene lost 2 bases, with 15 bases spanning the gap. The CDR3 loop spans 16 amino acids. Germline V gives CDR1 MGHRA, CDR2 YSYEKL. CDR3 loop: CASSQPTSGGNYGYTF. In DNA form, the CDR3 reads TGCGCCAGCAGCCAACCTACCTCGGGGGGGAACTATGGCTACACCTTC.

The gene calls are TRBV19 and TRBJ2-5; 14 bases agree with TRBD2. Losses at the gene ends were 3 bases for V and 4 bases for J; bases not matched to a gene: 7. Looked up from germline, CDR1 is LNHDA and CDR2 is SQIVND (reference sequence). CDR3 size: 17 residues. The CDR3: CASSITGTSGSRETQYF. CDR3 coding DNA: TGTGCCAGTAGTATTACCGGGACTAGCGGGAGTAGAGAGACCCAGTACTTC.

This clone was seen more than once but under ten times. The chain is built from TRBV12-2 and TRBJ1-4; TRBD1 is the table's D call and was not checked against the DNA. TRBV12-2 is classified as a pseudogene. The CDR3 extends over 17 amino acids. The CDR3 bases are TGTGCAAGTCGCTTAGCCTTGACAGGGGGGACTAATGAAAAACTGTTTTTT. Residues: CASRLALTGGTNEKLFF.

The chain recombines TRBV7-9 with TRBJ2-5; unclear D gene. The tail of the sequence fits TRBJ2-7 better, so the J call may be wrong. This CDR3 comprises 13 residues. The germline V gene has CDR1 SEHNR and CDR2 FQNEAQ (reference sequence). CDR3 amino acids: CASSRSAYYEQYF. The CDR3, as DNA: TGTGCCAGCAGCCGCTCGGCCTACTACGAGCAGTACTTC.

V gene TRBV9 combines with J gene TRBJ2-1; possible D gene TRBD1, 6 bases. V shed 6 bases and J shed 0 bases, with 13 bases lying between them. CDR3 length: 15 residues. The germline V gene has CDR1 SGDLS and CDR2 YYNGEE. The CDR3 loop reads CASTVGTSSYNEQFF. DNA for the CDR3: TGTGCCAGCACCGTGGGGACAAGCTCCTACAATGAGCAGTTCTTC.

In this sample, this clone turned up once. The rearrangement uses TRBV2 and TRBJ2-1, with 13 positions matching TRBD2. The V gene's germline CDR1 is SNHLY and CDR2 FYNNEI. This CDR3 contains 14 residues. After removal of 8 bases from V and 10 bases from J, the junction contained 8 bases not matched to a gene. CDR3 nucleotide sequence: TGTGCCAGCGGGGGACTAGCGGGGCGTGGCGAGCAGTTCTTC. Its protein is CASGGLAGRGEQFF.

The chain employs TRBV7-6 and TRBJ2-2; TRBD1 aligns across 8 bases. Germline loops: CDR1 SGHVS, CDR2 FNYEAQ. The CDR3 spans 13 residues. With 5 bases clipped from V and 6 bases from J, the junction kept 2 bases outside the gene matches. The CDR3 sequence: CASSVQGAGELFF. In DNA, the CDR3 is TGTGCCAGCAGCGTACAGGGGGCCGGGGAGCTGTTTTTT. Full variable domain (rest looked up from reference TRBV7-6 and TRBJ2-2): GAGVSQSPRYKVTKRGQDVALRCDPISGHVSLYWYRQALGQGPEFLTYFNYEAQQDKSGLPNDRFSAERPEGSISTLTIQRTEQRDSAMYRCASSVQGAGELFFGEGSRLTVL.

CDR3 region: CSGYRDAEAFF. The CDR3 DNA reads TGCAGCGGGTACAGGGACGCTGAAGCTTTCTTT. The gene calls are TRBV29-1 and TRBJ1-1, with a tentative D call TRBD1 (6 bases). The CDR3 runs 11 residues. The germline V and J ends were trimmed by 7 bases and 6 bases, with 12 bases remaining between them. CDR1 is SQVTM and CDR2 is ANQGSEA in the germline V gene. Filled out from reference TRBV29-1 and TRBJ1-1, the complete variable domain reads SAVISQKPSRDICQRGTSLTIQCQVDSQVTMMFWYRQQPGQSLTLIATANQGSEATYESGFVIDKFPISRPNLTFSTLTVSNMSPEDSSIYLCSGYRDAEAFFGQGTRLTVV.

The chain uses TRBV5-1 and TRBJ2-1; 9 bases map to TRBD2. Trimming cost V 4 bases and J 11 bases; bases outside gene matches: 10. This CDR3 region has 14 residues. In germline, CDR1 is SGHRS, CDR2 YFSETQ. The CDR3 DNA is TGCGCCAGCAGCCCAACGGATCTAGCGGGAAAGCAGTTCTTC. Protein product: CASSPTDLAGKQFF.

The V and J genes are TRBV11-2 and TRBJ2-1, with D possibly TRBD2 on 6 matching bases. The germline CDR1 and CDR2 sequences are SGHAT and FQNNGV. The length of the CDR3 is 18 residues. Trimming cost V 1 base and J 0 bases, with 16 bases left between them. CDR3 sequence: CASSLVPILTSSYNEQFF. In nucleotides, the CDR3 is TGTGCCAGCAGCTTAGTTCCCATCCTGACTAGCTCCTACAATGAGCAGTTCTTC. The variable domain in full, completed from reference TRBV11-2 and TRBJ2-1, reads EAGVAQSPRYKIIEKRQSVAFWCNPISGHATLYWYQQILGQGPKLLIQFQNNGVVDDSQLPKDRFSAERLKGVDSTLKIQPAKLEDSAVYLCASSLVPILTSSYNEQFFGPGTRLTVL.

The chain uses TRBV7-3 and TRBJ2-3; TRBD2 matches 10 bases. The CDR3 loop spans 16 amino acids. V shed 0 bases and J 5 bases; nucleotides not matched to a gene: 5. Per germline, CDR1 SGHTA and CDR2 FQGTGA. The CDR3 here is CASSLTGQRGGDTQYF. CDR3 nucleotide sequence: TGTGCCAGCAGCTTAACGGGTCAGCGGGGGGGAGATACGCAGTATTTT.

The chain has TRBV14 and TRBJ2-2; the D is unclear. V was clipped by 0 bases and J by 6 bases, with 11 bases between them. The length of the CDR3 is 15 residues. Germline CDR1 is SGHDN and CDR2 is FVKESK. CDR3 DNA: TGTGCCAGCAGCCAAGATATTTTGACATCCGGGGAGCTGTTTTTT. It is translated as CASSQDILTSGELFF.

This chain links TRBV19 with TRBJ2-1, with D hard to call. V was trimmed by 7 bases and J by 8 bases, leaving 15 bases between them. The CDR3 covers 13 residues. Germline V gives CDR1 LNHDA, CDR2 SQIVND (reference sequence). The CDR3 spells CASKFAVLDEQFF. CDR3 DNA: TGTGCCAGTAAATTCGCAGTGCTAGATGAGCAGTTCTTC. Complete variable domain (other parts from reference TRBV19 and TRBJ2-1): DGGITQSPKYLFRKEGQNVTLSCEQNLNHDAMYWYRQDPGQGLRLIYYSQIVNDFQKGDIAEGYSVSREKKESFPLTVTSAQKNPTAFYLCASKFAVLDEQFFGPGTRLTVL.

The rearrangement joins TRBV27 to TRBJ2-2, with TRBD2 matching 13 bases. CDR1 MNHEY and CDR2 SMNVEV come from the germline V gene (reference sequence). This CDR3 comprises 18 residues. The V segment lost 4 bases and the J segment 4 bases; nucleotides outside the gene matches: 9. The DNA for the CDR3 is TGTGCCAGCAGTTCGCTTCGGACTAGCGGGGGCCTCACCGGGGAGCTGTTTTTT. Translated, it gives CASSSLRTSGGLTGELFF.

Remarks on this clone: The sample contains more than one DNA sequence encoding this CDR3. This chain links TRBV4-1 with TRBJ1-2; 7 bases are shared with TRBD1. The CDR3 spans 18 residues. The germline V gene encodes CDR1 MGHRA and CDR2 YSYEKL. The V and J ends lost 0 bases and 8 bases, in that order; junction bases with no gene match: 18. The CDR3 reads CASSQEKRGQSLSRGYTF. The CDR3 DNA reads TGCGCCAGCAGCCAAGAAAAGAGGGGACAGTCCCTAAGTAGAGGCTACACCTTC.

This rearrangement joins TRBV2 to TRBJ1-3, with a weak D call TRBD1 (6 bases). Deletions cut 3 bases from V and 1 base from J, with 13 bases between. The CDR3 is 16 amino acids. Per germline, CDR1 SNHLY and CDR2 FYNNEI. The DNA of the CDR3 is TGTGCCAGCAGTGACCCTACAGGGTATTCTGGAAACACCATATATTTT. It encodes CASSDPTGYSGNTIYF. The variable domain in full, completed from reference TRBV2 and TRBJ1-3, reads EPEVTQTPSHQVTQMGQEVILRCVPISNHLYFYWYRQILGQKVEFLVSFYNNEISEKSEIFDDQFSVERPDGSNFTLKIRSTKLEDSAMYFCASSDPTGYSGNTIYFGEGSWLTVV.

The chain is built from TRBV11-2 and TRBJ2-2, with 13 nucleotides matching TRBD2. The junction had 4 bases not matched to a gene; V was cut back by 2 bases and J by 7 bases. The CDR3 length is 16 residues. Germline V gives CDR1 SGHAT, CDR2 FQNNGV. Here the CDR3 reads CASSLRGTSGIGELFF. In DNA, the CDR3 is TGTGCCAGCAGCTTACGGGGGACTAGCGGGATCGGGGAGCTGTTTTTT.

CDR3 sequence (DNA): TGTGCCAGCAGCGCCGAGGGTAAAAATTATGGCTACACCTTC. Its protein is CASSAEGKNYGYTF. The chain couples TRBV9 to TRBJ1-2; D is unclear. Germline CDR1 is SGDLS and CDR2 is YYNGEE. Trimming took off 3 bases at V and 5 bases at J, with 14 bases between the two ends. The CDR3 is 14 residues long.

This chain links TRBV28 with TRBJ1-4; D gene unclear. The germline V and J ends were trimmed by 5 bases and 0 bases, with 13 bases remaining between them. The CDR3 is 16 amino acids. Germline CDR1 MDHEN, CDR2 SYDVKM. CDR3 residues: CASSQRRVATNEKLFF. The CDR3 DNA sequence: TGTGCCAGCAGTCAGCGGAGGGTTGCAACTAATGAAAAACTGTTTTTT.